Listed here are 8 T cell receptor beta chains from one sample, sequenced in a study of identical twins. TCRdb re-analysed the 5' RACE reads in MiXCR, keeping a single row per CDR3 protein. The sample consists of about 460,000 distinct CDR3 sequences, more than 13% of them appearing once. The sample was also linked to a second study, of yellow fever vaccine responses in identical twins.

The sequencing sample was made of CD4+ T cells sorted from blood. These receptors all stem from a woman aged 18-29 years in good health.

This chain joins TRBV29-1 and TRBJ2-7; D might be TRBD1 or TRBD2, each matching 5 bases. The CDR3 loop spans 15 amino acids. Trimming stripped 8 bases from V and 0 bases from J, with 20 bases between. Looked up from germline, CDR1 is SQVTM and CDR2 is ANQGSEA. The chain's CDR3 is CSSLVFGALSYEQYF. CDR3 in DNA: TGCAGCAGCCTGGTCTTCGGGGCTCTCTCCTACGAGCAGTACTTC.

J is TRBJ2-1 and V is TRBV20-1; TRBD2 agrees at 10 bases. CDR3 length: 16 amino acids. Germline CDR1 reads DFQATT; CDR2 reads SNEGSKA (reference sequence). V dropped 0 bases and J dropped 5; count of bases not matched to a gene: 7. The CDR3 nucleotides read TGCAGTGCTAGAGATCTTCTAGCGGGAGCCCACAATGAGCAGTTCTTC. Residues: CSARDLLAGAHNEQFF.

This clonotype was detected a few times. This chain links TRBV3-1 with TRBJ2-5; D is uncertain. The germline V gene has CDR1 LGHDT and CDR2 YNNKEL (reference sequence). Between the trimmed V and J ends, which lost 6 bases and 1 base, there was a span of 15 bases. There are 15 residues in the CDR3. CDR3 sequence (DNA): TGTGCCAGCAGTCCCGGACCGACCCTCCAAGAGACCCAGTACTTC. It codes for CASSPGPTLQETQYF.

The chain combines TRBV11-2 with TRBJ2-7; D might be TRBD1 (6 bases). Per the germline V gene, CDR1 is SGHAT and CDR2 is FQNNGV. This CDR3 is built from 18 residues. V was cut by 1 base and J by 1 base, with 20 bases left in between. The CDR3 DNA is TGTGCCAGCAGCTTAGTGGCACCACAGGGTTCCTTTTCCTACGAGCAGTACTTC. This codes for CASSLVAPQGSFSYEQYF.

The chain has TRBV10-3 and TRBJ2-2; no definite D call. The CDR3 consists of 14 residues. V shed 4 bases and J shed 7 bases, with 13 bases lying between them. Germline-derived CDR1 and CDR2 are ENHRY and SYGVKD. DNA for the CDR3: TGTGCCATCAGTGTCCAGGACCCCGGCGGGGAGCTGTTTTTT. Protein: CAISVQDPGGELFF.

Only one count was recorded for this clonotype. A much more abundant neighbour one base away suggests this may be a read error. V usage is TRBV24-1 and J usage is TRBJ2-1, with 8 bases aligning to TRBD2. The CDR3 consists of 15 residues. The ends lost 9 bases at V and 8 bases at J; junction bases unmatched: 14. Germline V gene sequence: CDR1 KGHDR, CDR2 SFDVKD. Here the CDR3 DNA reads TGTGCCACCTCAAAGCCGGGTAGCGGGGTCGATGAGCAGTTCTTC. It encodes CATSKPGSGVDEQFF.

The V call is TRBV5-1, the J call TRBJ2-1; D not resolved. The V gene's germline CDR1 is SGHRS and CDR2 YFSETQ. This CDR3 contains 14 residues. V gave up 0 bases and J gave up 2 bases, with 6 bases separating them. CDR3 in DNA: TGCGCCAGCAGCTTGGGGCAGGCCTACAATGAGCAGTTCTTC. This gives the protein CASSLGQAYNEQFF.

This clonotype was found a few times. The DNA of the CDR3 is TGTGCCAGCAGTTTAGCAGTCCTAGCGGGTTCCTACGAGCAGTACTTC. This translates into CASSLAVLAGSYEQYF. The chain couples TRBV12-3 or TRBV12-4 to TRBJ2-7; 8 bases match TRBD2. V was clipped by 0 bases and J by 1 base; unmatched bases: 5. The CDR3 totals 16 residues.